This is a list of T cell receptor beta chains from one sample in a study of beta chain features in type 1 diabetes. TCRdb's copy holds only in-frame clones and misses some; the assay was immunoSEQ multiplex PCR. This table has over 25,000 clones, less than 70% appearing once. The sequenced sample consisted of Tregs from blood. The receptor set was obtained from a young woman with type 1 diabetes. The CDR3 runs from the conserved cysteine through the conserved F or W. Fields, in order: J gene, clone size, V gene, D gene, CDR3 DNA, CDR3 protein. A D gene is named only where the DNA matches it firmly. For some rows the clone size is stated as once, few or many, or as a class when expanded; others skip it.

TRBJ2-1	few	TRBV29-1	TRBD2	TGCAGCGTTGAAGATTTGGGACTAGCGGGCTCCGAGCAGTTCTTC	CSVEDLGLAGSEQFF
TRBJ1-4	.	TRBV28	.	TGTGCCAGCAGTTTCCGCAGGGTGGTTGAAAAACTGTTTTTT	CASSFRRVVEKLFF
TRBJ1-3	.	TRBV28	.	TGTGCCAGCAGTTCGGACAGAACTGGAAACACCATATATTTT	CASSSDRTGNTIYF
TRBJ2-3	.	TRBV7-3	.	TGTGCCAGCAGGGGCACAGGAGATACGCAGTATTTT	CASRGTGDTQYF
TRBJ2-2	.	TRBV19	TRBD2	TGTGCCAGCCGGGGGGGGAGTGGCACCGGGGAGCTGTTTTTT	CASRGGSGTGELFF
TRBJ1-6	.	TRBV10-3	.	TGTGCCATCGGCCATACGGGGGGAAATTCACCCCTCCACTTT	CAIGHTGGNSPLHF
TRBJ1-5	.	TRBV19	.	TGTGCCAGTAGTATAGCGGACGGAGGGAGGCCCCAGCATTTT	CASSIADGGRPQHF
TRBJ2-7	.	TRBV28	TRBD1	TGTGCCAGCAGCGGCATTGGGACAGGGTCCTGGGAGCAGTACTTC	CASSGIGTGSWEQYF
TRBJ2-1	.	TRBV5-1	.	TGCGCCAGCAGCCCGGGGGACAGACAATCCTACAATGAGCAGTTCTTC	CASSPGDRQSYNEQFF
TRBJ2-1	.	TRBV12-5	TRBD2	TGTGCTAGTGGTACTAGCGCGTCCTACAATGAGCAGTTCTTC	CASGTSASYNEQFF
TRBJ1-1	once	TRBV28	.	TGTGCCAGCAGTTTGTCTAAGTCAGCTTTCTTT	CASSLSKSAFF
TRBJ2-2	.	TRBV7-9	.	TGTGCCAGCAGCCGGAGGGCCCAGAACACCGGGGAGCTGTTTTTT	CASSRRAQNTGELFF
TRBJ1-6	.	TRBV18	.	TGTGCCAGCCGAGGGGGGGATTCACCCCTCCACTTT	CASRGGDSPLHF
TRBJ1-1	once	TRBV7-6	TRBD1	TGTGCCAGCAGCGAAGGGGGCGCAGGGAACACTGAAGCTTTCTTT	CASSEGGAGNTEAFF
TRBJ2-1	.	TRBV19	.	TGTGCCAGTAGTATACATCAGGGGAGAAATGAGCAGTTCTTC	CASSIHQGRNEQFF
TRBJ2-1	few	TRBV7-9	TRBD1	TGTGCCAGCAGCCTGGGACAGGGCCTCTACAATGAGCAGTTCTTC	CASSLGQGLYNEQFF
TRBJ2-7	.	TRBV28	TRBD2	TGTGCCAGCACCGGGAGGAGTGAGCAGTACTTC	CASTGRSEQYF
TRBJ2-5	.	TRBV18	.	TGTGCCAGCTCACCGGTGGACAGAGGAGAGACCCAGTACTTC	CASSPVDRGETQYF
TRBJ2-1	few	TRBV11-2	TRBD1	TGTGCCAGCAGCTTAGCCTCTACAGGGGGAATCTACAATGAGCAGTTCTTC	CASSLASTGGIYNEQFF
TRBJ1-5	few	TRBV4-3	TRBD1	TGCGCCAGCAGCCAGGCACAGGGGTCTGAGCCCCAGCATTTT	CASSQAQGSEPQHF
TRBJ1-3	.	TRBV6-5	.	TGTGCCAGCAGTTATCTGCGGGGCTCTGGAAACACCATATATTTT	CASSYLRGSGNTIYF
TRBJ1-5	.	TRBV6-5	TRBD1	TGTGCCAGCAGTGGGGGCGGGACAGCGAATCAGCCCCAGCATTTT	CASSGGGTANQPQHF
TRBJ1-5	.	TRBV19	.	TGTGCCAGTAGTATAGTCGGAGGGGAACAGCCCCAGCATTTT	CASSIVGGEQPQHF
TRBJ2-2	.	TRBV4-1	TRBD2	TGCGCCAGCAGCCGCGGGAGCACGTCCGGGGAGCTGTTTTTT	CASSRGSTSGELFF
TRBJ2-5	few	TRBV6-1	.	TGTGCCAGCAGACGACTTTTCCAAGAGACCCAGTACTTC	CASRRLFQETQYF